One and the same sample provided the 27 T cell receptor beta chains below, sequenced in a study of shared clonotypes between healthy human individuals. The naive CD8 fraction comprised CD45RO-negative cells positively selected for CCR7 and excluded terminally differentiated effector memory CD45RA+ cells. TCRdb keeps only in-frame clones here, not all; method: immunoSEQ multiplex PCR. The sample has roughly 770,000 clones; roughly 96% are singletons. Sequencing was done on a sample of naive CD8+ T cells sorted from blood. The receptors here all came from a man aged 30-40 years in good health.

The chain uses TRBV10-3 and TRBJ2-2; D ambiguous. Germline assignment: CDR1 ENHRY and CDR2 SYGVKD. This CDR3 has 13 amino acids. Trimming removed 8 bases from V and 1 base from J, with 8 bases in between. CDR3 loop: CAISAGNTGELFF. For the CDR3, the DNA is TGTGCCATCTCTGCAGGGAACACCGGGGAGCTGTTTTTT.

The rearrangement uses TRBV9 and TRBJ2-3; D is undetermined. This CDR3 region has 14 residues. V was clipped by 3 bases and J by 0 bases, with 8 bases between them. Per germline, CDR1 SGDLS and CDR2 YYNGEE. CDR3 DNA sequence: TGTGCCAGCAGCGGGGCCTCGAGCACAGATACGCAGTATTTT. It translates to CASSGASSTDTQYF.

This clone has only one observation. The chain uses TRBV12-2 and TRBJ2-7; the D call of TRBD1 is as the table states it, not checked on the DNA. TRBV12-2 corresponds to a pseudogene. CDR3 length: 15 residues. The CDR3 region has the DNA TGTGCAAGTCGCCGCGGACAGGGACCCTCCTACGAGCAGTACTTC. Translating gives CASRRGQGPSYEQYF.

This clone has just one count. The chain employs TRBV7-7 and TRBJ2-3; the D gene is possibly TRBD2 (6 bases). Germline CDR1 SSHAT, CDR2 FNYEAQ (reference sequence). CDR3 size: 14 residues. The V end was cut by 1 base, the J end by 3 bases, with 8 bases between. The CDR3 protein is CASSLGGETDTQYF. CDR3 DNA sequence: TGTGCCAGCAGCTTAGGCGGGGAAACAGATACGCAGTATTTT. The whole variable domain, filled in from reference TRBV7-7 and TRBJ2-3, reads GAGVSQSPRYKVTKRGQDVTLRCDPISSHATLYWYQQALGQGPEFLTYFNYEAQPDKSGLPSDRFSAERPEGSISTLTIQRTEQRDSAMYRCASSLGGETDTQYFGPGTRLTVL.

This sequence joins TRBV25-1 and TRBJ2-1, with D possibly being TRBD2 (5 bases). The CDR3 consists of 13 residues. Between the trimmed V and J ends, which lost 11 bases and 8 bases, there was a span of 19 bases. Germline V CDR1 and CDR2: MGHDK, SYGVNS. CDR3: CASRAGPTDEQFF. As DNA, the CDR3 is TGTGCCTCCCGTGCGGGTCCTACAGATGAGCAGTTCTTC.

The chain combines TRBV27 with TRBJ2-2; D call uncertain. Germline V CDR1 and CDR2: MNHEY, SMNVEV (reference sequence). The CDR3 consists of 14 residues. The ends were cut back, 5 bases at V and 2 bases at J, with 9 bases in the middle. As DNA, the CDR3 is TGTGCCAGCAGTAGAACCACTAACACCGGGGAGCTGTTTTTT. It is translated as CASSRTTNTGELFF.

V gene TRBV4-1 combines with J gene TRBJ2-1; the match to TRBD1 covers 8 bases. The V gene end was trimmed by 0 bases and the J gene end by 6 bases; junction bases not matched to a gene: 7. This CDR3 has 16 residues. The germline gives CDR1 MGHRA, CDR2 YSYEKL. CDR3 coding DNA: TGCGCCAGCAGCCAAGATAGAGGGACAGGTATCAATGAGCAGTTCTTC. Its translation: CASSQDRGTGINEQFF.

The V and J genes are TRBV9 and TRBJ2-1; 10 bases line up with TRBD2. CDR1 and CDR2 (germline): SGDLS, YYNGEE. This CDR3 has 16 residues. V was clipped by 4 bases and J by 8 bases; unmatched bases: 12. The CDR3 coding sequence is TGTGCCAGCAGCTTACAGCGGGAGGGCCAAATATATGAGCAGTTCTTC. This sequence encodes CASSLQREGQIYEQFF.

V is TRBV15 and J is TRBJ1-2; possible D gene TRBD1, 6 bases. Trimming took 0 bases from V and 1 from J, leaving 12 bases between them. The germline gives CDR1 LNHNV, CDR2 YYDKDF (reference sequence). The CDR3 runs 16 residues. The CDR3 region has the DNA TGTGCCACCAGCAGAGACCAAGAGGACAGTAACTATGGCTACACCTTC. It translates to CATSRDQEDSNYGYTF.

The chain uses TRBV27 and TRBJ1-1; tentative D call: TRBD1 (6 bases). Deletions cut 5 bases from V and 5 bases from J, with 18 bases between. Germline V gene lookup returns CDR1 MNHEY and CDR2 SMNVEV (reference sequence). This CDR3 is 15 amino acids long. CDR3 in DNA: TGTGCCAGCAGTGACCCCAGGGGAAGGCGAACTGAAGCTTTCTTT. Translation gives CASSDPRGRRTEAFF.

V and J are TRBV10-2 and TRBJ1-4, with 7 bases fitting TRBD1. V was pared by 5 bases and J by 4 bases, with 4 bases of the junction left unmatched. The germline V gene has CDR1 WSHSY and CDR2 SAAADI. The CDR3 sequence is 14 residues long. Here the CDR3 reads CASSKGQINEKLFF. The CDR3, as DNA: TGCGCCAGCAGTAAGGGACAGATTAATGAAAAACTGTTTTTT.

The chain is built from TRBV9 and TRBJ2-5, with 7 positions matching TRBD1. V shed 4 bases and J 6 bases; nucleotides not matched to a gene: 6. The CDR3 is 13 residues long. CDR1 is SGDLS and CDR2 is YYNGEE in the germline V gene. CDR3 amino acids: CASSPRQGKTQYF. As DNA, the CDR3 is TGTGCCAGCAGCCCTCGACAGGGAAAGACCCAGTACTTC.

This clone was recorded a few times. This chain links TRBV29-1 with TRBJ1-1, with D hard to call. The CDR3 runs 12 residues. CDR1 SQVTM and CDR2 ANQGSEA come from the germline V gene. V gave up 7 bases and J gave up 0 bases, with 9 bases separating them. The CDR3 DNA reads TGCAGCGGACGACACCTGAACACTGAAGCTTTCTTT. As protein: CSGRHLNTEAFF.

The chain is built from TRBV29-1 and TRBJ2-1; 13 bases align to TRBD2. Germline trimming cut 6 bases from V and 13 bases from J; bases unmatched to any gene: 12. Germline lookup yields CDR1 SQVTM and CDR2 ANQGSEA. This CDR3 comprises 14 residues. DNA of the CDR3: TGCAGCGTGGGCCCTACTAGCGGGAGGGCCCATCAGTTCTTC. Residues: CSVGPTSGRAHQFF.

This chain connects TRBV27 to TRBJ1-1; weak D call: TRBD1 (6 bases). This CDR3 has 15 residues. Between the trimmed V and J ends, which lost 3 bases and 5 bases, there was a span of 16 bases. Germline V gene data show CDR1 as MNHEY and CDR2 as SMNVEV (reference sequence). DNA for the CDR3: TGTGCCAGCAGTTTTCTTCCGGGGGCGCGGACTGAAGCTTTCTTT. This sequence encodes CASSFLPGARTEAFF.

In this sample, this clone turned up once. The chain joins TRBV27 to TRBJ2-7; D remains unclear. This CDR3 is built from 12 residues. CDR1 is MNHEY, CDR2 SMNVEV, per germline (reference sequence). V lost 3 bases and J 3 bases, leaving 6 bases between the germline ends. Here the CDR3 DNA reads TGTGCCAGCAGTTTTAATCTCTACGAGCAGTACTTC. This encodes CASSFNLYEQYF.

The chain joins TRBV29-1 to TRBJ2-1; D is undetermined. V was pared by 3 bases and J by 9 bases, with 15 bases between. Germline V gives CDR1 SQVTM, CDR2 ANQGSEA. This CDR3 region has 13 residues. CDR3 sequence (DNA): TGCAGCGTTGATCAGGTGGCTTTTGGTGAGCAGTTCTTC. This sequence encodes CSVDQVAFGEQFF.

This chain uses TRBV6-5 with TRBJ2-7; TRBD2 agrees at 9 bases. CDR3 size: 13 residues. V was pared by 8 bases and J by 1 base, with 3 bases of the junction left unmatched. From germline, CDR1 is MNHEY and CDR2 SVGAGI. As DNA, the CDR3 is TGTGCCAGCGGACTAGCGAGTTCCTACGAGCAGTACTTC. Residues: CASGLASSYEQYF.

CDR3 DNA: TGTGCCAGCAGCTTGTATTGGGGACAGATGAACACTGAAGCTTTCTTT. Protein: CASSLYWGQMNTEAFF. This chain uses TRBV5-6 with TRBJ1-1; 7 bases line up with TRBD1. In germline, CDR1 is SGHDT, CDR2 YYEEEE. The ends lost 1 base at V and 0 bases at J; junction bases unmatched: 6. The CDR3 loop spans 16 amino acids. Full variable domain (remainder filled in from reference TRBV5-6 and TRBJ1-1): DAGVTQSPTHLIKTRGQQVTLRCSPKSGHDTVSWYQQALGQGPQFIFQYYEEEERQRGNFPDRFSGHQFPNYSSELNVNALLLGDSALYLCASSLYWGQMNTEAFFGQGTRLTVV.

The chain combines TRBV5-1 with TRBJ1-5, with D possibly matching TRBD1 (6 bases). CDR1 is SGHRS and CDR2 is YFSETQ in the germline V gene. The CDR3 length is 13 residues. V was shortened by 0 bases and J by 9 bases, with 10 bases between the two germline ends. The CDR3 is CASSLEGGGPQHF. CDR3 nucleotides: TGCGCCAGCAGCTTGGAGGGGGGCGGGCCCCAGCATTTT. Drawing the rest from reference TRBV5-1 and TRBJ1-5, the complete variable domain is KAGVTQTPRYLIKTRGQQVTLSCSPISGHRSVSWYQQTPGQGLQFLFEYFSETQRNKGNFPGRFSGRQFSNSRSEMNVSTLELGDSALYLCASSLEGGGPQHFGDGTRLSIL.

This chain joins TRBV7-8 and TRBJ1-2; the D is unclear. The germline V gene encodes CDR1 SGHVS and CDR2 FQNEAQ. The CDR3 consists of 15 residues. V was pared by 6 bases and J by 0 bases, with 14 bases between. CDR3 DNA: TGTGCCAGCAGTGTCATAGGGAATACTAACTATGGCTACACCTTC. It specifies CASSVIGNTNYGYTF. The full variable domain, rest sourced from reference TRBV7-8 and TRBJ1-2, is GAGVSQSPRYKVAKRGQDVALRCDPISGHVSLFWYQQALGQGPEFLTYFQNEAQLDKSGLPSDRFFAERPEGSVSTLKIQRTQQEDSAVYLCASSVIGNTNYGYTFGSGTRLTVV.

The chain has TRBV7-7 and TRBJ2-7; TRBD1 is a possible D gene (6 bases). CDR1 and CDR2 from the germline V gene are SSHAT and FNYEAQ (reference sequence). V was cut by 6 bases and J by 3 bases, with 12 bases left in between. The CDR3 loop spans 13 amino acids. The DNA for the CDR3 is TGTGCCAGCAGTAAGGGACAAGACTACGAGCAGTACTTC. Protein sequence: CASSKGQDYEQYF.

The chain links TRBV10-2 to TRBJ2-5, with 9 bases identical to TRBD1. V trimming: 8 bases; J trimming: 5 bases; junction bases outside the gene matches: 12. Per germline, CDR1 WSHSY and CDR2 SAAADI. The CDR3 spans 15 residues. The CDR3 protein is CASEDRGTPRETQYF. CDR3 DNA sequence: TGCGCCAGCGAGGACAGGGGAACCCCTCGGGAGACCCAGTACTTC.

The chain links TRBV7-9 to TRBJ2-7; TRBD2 agrees at 8 bases. The CDR3 has 14 residues. The junction had 9 bases not matched to a gene; V was cut back by 4 bases and J by 7 bases. Germline V gene sequence: CDR1 SEHNR, CDR2 FQNEAQ (reference sequence). Written as DNA, the CDR3 is TGTGCCAGCAGCTCAGCCGGGACTAGGTTTGAGCAGTACTTC. Translation: CASSSAGTRFEQYF. Drawing the rest from reference TRBV7-9 and TRBJ2-7, the complete variable domain is DTGVSQNPRHKITKRGQNVTFRCDPISEHNRLYWYRQTLGQGPEFLTYFQNEAQLEKSRLLSDRFSAERPKGSFSTLEIQRTEQGDSAMYLCASSSAGTRFEQYFGPGTRLTVT.

A single count supports this clone. This chain joins TRBV5-1 and TRBJ1-1, with 7 positions matching TRBD1. The germline V gene encodes CDR1 SGHRS and CDR2 YFSETQ. This CDR3 is built from 17 residues. The junction had 11 bases not matched to a gene; V was cut back by 2 bases and J by 1 base. CDR3 protein: CASSFGDSRFGNTEAFF. The CDR3 bases are TGCGCCAGCAGCTTTGGGGACAGCCGTTTCGGGAACACTGAAGCTTTCTTT.

The rearrangement links TRBV5-6 to TRBJ2-7; the match to TRBD1 covers 7 bases. Germline CDR1 and CDR2: SGHDT and YYEEEE. V shed 2 bases and J 2 bases; nucleotides not matched to a gene: 7. This CDR3 spans 15 amino acids. Written as DNA, the CDR3 is TGTGCCAGCAGCTTAAAGCCGGGACAGACCTACGAGCAGTACTTC. This encodes CASSLKPGQTYEQYF.

In this sample, this clone turned up once. The rearrangement joins TRBV5-1 to TRBJ2-1; 7 nucleotides line up with TRBD1. This CDR3 contains 13 residues. Losses at the gene ends were 4 bases for V and 5 bases for J; bases not matched to a gene: 3. Per germline, CDR1 SGHRS and CDR2 YFSETQ. DNA for the CDR3: TGCGCCAGCAGCAACGACAGGGACAATGAGCAGTTCTTC. This translates into CASSNDRDNEQFF.